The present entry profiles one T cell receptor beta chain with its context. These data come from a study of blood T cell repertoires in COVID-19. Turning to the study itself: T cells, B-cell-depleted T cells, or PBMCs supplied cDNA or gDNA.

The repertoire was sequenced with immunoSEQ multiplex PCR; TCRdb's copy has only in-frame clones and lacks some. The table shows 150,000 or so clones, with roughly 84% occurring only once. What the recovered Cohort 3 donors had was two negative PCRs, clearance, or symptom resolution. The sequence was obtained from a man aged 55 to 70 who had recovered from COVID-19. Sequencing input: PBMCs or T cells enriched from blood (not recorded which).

The CDR3 region has the DNA TGTGCCAGCAGCTCCCTAACTAGCGGGCGGTACAATGAGCAGTTCTTC. Translated: CASSSLTSGRYNEQFF. This chain uses TRBV7-6 with TRBJ2-1; TRBD2 matches 9 bases. V was clipped by 4 bases and J by 4 bases; unmatched bases: 8. CDR1 SGHVS and CDR2 FNYEAQ come from the germline V gene. The CDR3 covers 16 residues. Full variable domain (outside the CDR3, taken from reference TRBV7-6 and TRBJ2-1): GAGVSQSPRYKVTKRGQDVALRCDPISGHVSLYWYRQALGQGPEFLTYFNYEAQQDKSGLPNDRFSAERPEGSISTLTIQRTEQRDSAMYRCASSSLTSGRYNEQFFGPGTRLTVL.